This T cell receptor (beta chain) was sequenced for a study of blood T cell repertoires in COVID-19. Looking at the study overall: Donors in the United States, Italy and Spain gave samples during acute or convalescent COVID-19.

Only in-frame clones appear in the TCRdb table, and some are missing; sequencing was by immunoSEQ multiplex PCR. The sample consists of under 250,000 clones, about nine tenths of them appearing once. Those enrolled in Seattle joined during active infection and were followed longitudinally afterward. The sample was peripheral blood. The TCR was taken from a man aged 50 or older with COVID-19, enrolled during active disease.

This CDR3 is CASSTTGQNQPQHF. The DNA of the CDR3 is TGTGCCAGTAGTACGACAGGGCAGAATCAGCCCCAGCATTTT. This sequence joins TRBV19 and TRBJ1-5, with TRBD1 identical over 7 bases. This CDR3 contains 14 residues. The ends lost 4 bases at V and 4 bases at J; junction bases unmatched: 4. Germline CDR1 LNHDA, CDR2 SQIVND (reference sequence). The variable domain in full, with the rest retrieved from reference TRBV19 and TRBJ1-5, is DGGITQSPKYLFRKEGQNVTLSCEQNLNHDAMYWYRQDPGQGLRLIYYSQIVNDFQKGDIAEGYSVSREKKESFPLTVTSAQKNPTAFYLCASSTTGQNQPQHFGDGTRLSIL.